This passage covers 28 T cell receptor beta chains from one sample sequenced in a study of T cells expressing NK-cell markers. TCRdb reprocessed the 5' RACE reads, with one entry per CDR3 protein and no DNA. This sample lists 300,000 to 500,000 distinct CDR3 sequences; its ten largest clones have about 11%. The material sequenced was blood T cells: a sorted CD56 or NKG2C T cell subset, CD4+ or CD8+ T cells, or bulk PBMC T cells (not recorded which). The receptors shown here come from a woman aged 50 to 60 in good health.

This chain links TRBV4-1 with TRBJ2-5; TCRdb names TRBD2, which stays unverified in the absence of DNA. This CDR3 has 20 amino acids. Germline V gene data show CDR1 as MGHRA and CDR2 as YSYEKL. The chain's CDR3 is CASSQVATSGSGSSQETQYF.

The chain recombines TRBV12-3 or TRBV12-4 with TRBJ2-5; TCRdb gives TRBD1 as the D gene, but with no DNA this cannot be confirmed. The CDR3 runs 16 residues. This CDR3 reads CASSPDKMGVQETQYF.

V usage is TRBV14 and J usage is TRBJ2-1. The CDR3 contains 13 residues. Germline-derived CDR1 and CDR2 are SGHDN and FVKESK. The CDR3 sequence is CASGDSIYNEQFF. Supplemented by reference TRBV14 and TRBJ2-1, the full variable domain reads EAGVTQFPSHSVIEKGQTVTLRCDPISGHDNLYWYRRVMGKEIKFLLHFVKESKQDESGMPNNRFLAERTGGTYSTLKVQPAELEDSGVYFCASGDSIYNEQFFGPGTRLTVL.

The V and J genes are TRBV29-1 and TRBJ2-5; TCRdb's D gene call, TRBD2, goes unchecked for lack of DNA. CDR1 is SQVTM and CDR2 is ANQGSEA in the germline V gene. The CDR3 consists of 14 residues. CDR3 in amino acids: CSVGTSGAQETQYF. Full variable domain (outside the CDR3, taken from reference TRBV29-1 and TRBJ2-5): SAVISQKPSRDICQRGTSLTIQCQVDSQVTMMFWYRQQPGQSLTLIATANQGSEATYESGFVIDKFPISRPNLTFSTLTVSNMSPEDSSIYLCSVGTSGAQETQYFGPGTRLLVL.

Here the CDR3 reads CAWGGQGVVGPQHF. The rearrangement uses TRBV28 and TRBJ1-5; the TCRdb call, TRBD1, lacks DNA for checking. CDR3 length equals 14 residues. Germline V CDR1 and CDR2: MDHEN, SYDVKM.

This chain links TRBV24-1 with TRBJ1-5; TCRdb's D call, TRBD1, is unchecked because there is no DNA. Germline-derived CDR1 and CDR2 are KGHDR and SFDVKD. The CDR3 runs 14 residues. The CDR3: CATSRGASNQPQHF.

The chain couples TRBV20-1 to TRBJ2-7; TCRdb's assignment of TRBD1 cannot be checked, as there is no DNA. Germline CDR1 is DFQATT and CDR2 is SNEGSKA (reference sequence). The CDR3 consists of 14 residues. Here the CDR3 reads CSVKPGQGIYEQYF.

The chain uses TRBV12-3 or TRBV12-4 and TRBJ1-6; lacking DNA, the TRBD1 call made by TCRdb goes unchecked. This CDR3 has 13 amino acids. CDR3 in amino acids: CASSSSGPGALHF.

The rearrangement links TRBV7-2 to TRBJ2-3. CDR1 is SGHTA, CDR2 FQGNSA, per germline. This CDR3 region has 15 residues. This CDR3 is CASSLRPKSTDTQYF. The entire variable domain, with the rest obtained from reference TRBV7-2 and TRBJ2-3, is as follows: GAGVSQSPSNKVTEKGKDVELRCDPISGHTALYWYRQSLGQGLEFLIYFQGNSAPDKSGLPSDRFSAERTGGSVSTLTIQRTQQEDSAVYLCASSLRPKSTDTQYFGPGTRLTVL.

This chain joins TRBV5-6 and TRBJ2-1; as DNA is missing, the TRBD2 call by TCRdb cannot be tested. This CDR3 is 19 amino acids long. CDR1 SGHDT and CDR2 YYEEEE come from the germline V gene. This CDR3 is CASSLRGVGAGGTYNEQFF.

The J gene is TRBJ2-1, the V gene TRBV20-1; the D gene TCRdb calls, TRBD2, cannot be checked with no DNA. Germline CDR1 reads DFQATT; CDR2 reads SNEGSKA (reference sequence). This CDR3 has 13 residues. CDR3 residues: CSASWRIGNEQFF.

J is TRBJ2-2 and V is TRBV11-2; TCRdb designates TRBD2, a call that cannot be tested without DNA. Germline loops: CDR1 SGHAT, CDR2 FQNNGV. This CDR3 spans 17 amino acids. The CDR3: CASSLESLAANTGELFF.

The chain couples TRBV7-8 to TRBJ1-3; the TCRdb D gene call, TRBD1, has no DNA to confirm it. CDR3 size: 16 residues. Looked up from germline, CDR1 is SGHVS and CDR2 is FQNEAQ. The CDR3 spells CASSYRQGSSGNTIYF.

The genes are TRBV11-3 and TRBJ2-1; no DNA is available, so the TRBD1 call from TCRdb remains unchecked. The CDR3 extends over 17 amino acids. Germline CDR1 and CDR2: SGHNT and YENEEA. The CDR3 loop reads CASSPSRQGEFLHEQFF.

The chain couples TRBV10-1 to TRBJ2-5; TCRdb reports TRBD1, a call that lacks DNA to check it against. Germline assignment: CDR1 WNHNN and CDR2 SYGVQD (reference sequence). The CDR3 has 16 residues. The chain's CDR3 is CASSENPGTGKETQYF.

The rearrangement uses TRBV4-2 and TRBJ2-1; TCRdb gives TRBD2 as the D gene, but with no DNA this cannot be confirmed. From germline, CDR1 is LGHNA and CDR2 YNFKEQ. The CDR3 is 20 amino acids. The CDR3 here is CASSPHALLPAGGTYNEQFF.

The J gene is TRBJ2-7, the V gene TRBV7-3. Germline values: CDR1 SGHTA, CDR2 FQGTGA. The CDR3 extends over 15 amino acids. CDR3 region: CASSVDGPKGYEQYF.

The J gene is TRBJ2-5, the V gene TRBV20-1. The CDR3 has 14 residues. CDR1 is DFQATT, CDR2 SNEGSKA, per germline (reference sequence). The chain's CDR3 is CSAIPERIQETQYF.

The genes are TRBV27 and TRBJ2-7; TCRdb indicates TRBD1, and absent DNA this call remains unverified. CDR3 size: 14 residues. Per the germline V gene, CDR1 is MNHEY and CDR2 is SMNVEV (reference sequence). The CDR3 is CASSPDPSWDEQYF.

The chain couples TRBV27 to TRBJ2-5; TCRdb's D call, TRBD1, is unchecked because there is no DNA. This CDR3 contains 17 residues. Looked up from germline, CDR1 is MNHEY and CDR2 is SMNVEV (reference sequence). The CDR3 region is CASSYYGRGGVGETQYF.

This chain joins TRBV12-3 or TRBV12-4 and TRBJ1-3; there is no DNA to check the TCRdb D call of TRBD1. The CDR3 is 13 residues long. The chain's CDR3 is CAMGTNPGNTIYF.

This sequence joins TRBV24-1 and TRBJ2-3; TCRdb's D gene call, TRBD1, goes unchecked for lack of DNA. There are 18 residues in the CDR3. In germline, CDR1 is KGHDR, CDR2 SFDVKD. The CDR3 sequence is CATSDRTGGGVWTDTQYF.

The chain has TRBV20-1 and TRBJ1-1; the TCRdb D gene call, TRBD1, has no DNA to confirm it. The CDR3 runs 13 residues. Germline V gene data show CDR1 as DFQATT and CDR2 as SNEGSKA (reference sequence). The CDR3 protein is CSARTPSSAEAFF.

CDR3 region: CASSLSLDANEQFF. The rearrangement links TRBV5-1 to TRBJ2-1. Germline assignment: CDR1 SGHRS and CDR2 YFSETQ. The CDR3 sequence is 14 residues long. Together with reference TRBV5-1 and TRBJ2-1, the CDR3 gives the full variable domain: KAGVTQTPRYLIKTRGQQVTLSCSPISGHRSVSWYQQTPGQGLQFLFEYFSETQRNKGNFPGRFSGRQFSNSRSEMNVSTLELGDSALYLCASSLSLDANEQFFGPGTRLTVL.

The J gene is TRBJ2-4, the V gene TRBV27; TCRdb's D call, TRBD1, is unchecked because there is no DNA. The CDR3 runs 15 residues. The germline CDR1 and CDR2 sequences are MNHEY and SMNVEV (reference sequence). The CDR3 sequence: CASSLYRGGQNIQYF.

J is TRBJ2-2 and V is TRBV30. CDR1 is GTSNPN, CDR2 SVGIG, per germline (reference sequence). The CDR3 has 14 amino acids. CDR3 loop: CAWSVGTSRGELFF.

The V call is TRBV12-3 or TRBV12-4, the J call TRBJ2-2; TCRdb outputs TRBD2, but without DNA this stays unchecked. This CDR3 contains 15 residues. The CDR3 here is CASRVTSGPTGELFF.

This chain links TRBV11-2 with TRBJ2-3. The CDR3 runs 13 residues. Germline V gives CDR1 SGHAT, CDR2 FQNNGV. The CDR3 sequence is CASSFRRTDTQYF.